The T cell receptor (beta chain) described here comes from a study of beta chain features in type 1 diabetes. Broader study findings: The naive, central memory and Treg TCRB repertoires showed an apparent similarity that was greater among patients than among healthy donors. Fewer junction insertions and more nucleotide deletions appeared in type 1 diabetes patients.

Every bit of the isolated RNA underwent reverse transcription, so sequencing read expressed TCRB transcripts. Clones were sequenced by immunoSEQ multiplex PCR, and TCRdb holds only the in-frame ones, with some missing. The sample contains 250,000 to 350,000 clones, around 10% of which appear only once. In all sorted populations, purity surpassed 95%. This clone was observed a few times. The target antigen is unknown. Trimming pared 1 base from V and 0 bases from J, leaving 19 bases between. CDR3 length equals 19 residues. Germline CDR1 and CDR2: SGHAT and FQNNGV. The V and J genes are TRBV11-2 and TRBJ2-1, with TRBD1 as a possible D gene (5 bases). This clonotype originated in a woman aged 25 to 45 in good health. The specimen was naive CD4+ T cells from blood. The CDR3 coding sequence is TGTGCCAGCAGCTTAGGTTGGTTTGGGGCTACCCGCTCCTACAATGAGCAGTTCTTC. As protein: CASSLGWFGATRSYNEQFF.